One sample yielded the 24 T cell receptor beta chains listed below, sequenced in a study of OX40 agonist ivuxolimab in advanced cancers. Sequenced by immunoSEQ multiplex PCR; TCRdb stores in-frame clones only, minus some. The repertoire consists of roughly 80,000 clones, with 87% occurring once and the leading ten covering 0.25% to 0.4%. Material: CD4+ or CD8+ T cells sorted from blood, obtained in a trial of the OX40 agonist ivuxolimab. Receptors originate from an adult with an advanced solid tumor such as melanoma, head and neck, liver or kidney cancer.

The rearrangement joins TRBV25-1 to TRBJ1-1; D is unresolved. The CDR3 runs 13 residues. The germline gives CDR1 MGHDK, CDR2 SYGVNS. Trimming took 5 bases from V and 1 from J, leaving 8 bases between them. The CDR3 region has the DNA TGTGCCAGCAGTCGCCAGACGAACACTGAAGCTTTCTTT. It is translated as CASSRQTNTEAFF.

V is TRBV5-1 and J is TRBJ2-7; 14 positions match TRBD2. This CDR3 has 22 amino acids. The germline V gene has CDR1 SGHRS and CDR2 YFSETQ. The junction had 21 bases not matched to a gene; V was cut back by 4 bases and J by 0 bases. The chain's CDR3 is CASSPGTGGAGTSGSSSYEQYF. CDR3 DNA: TGCGCCAGCAGCCCCGGGACAGGGGGCGCAGGGACTAGCGGGAGTAGCTCCTACGAGCAGTACTTC.

The chain has TRBV11-2 and TRBJ2-1, with 9 bases aligning to TRBD2. This CDR3 spans 17 amino acids. V was pared by 2 bases and J by 4 bases, with 9 bases of the junction left unmatched. CDR1 is SGHAT and CDR2 is FQNNGV in the germline V gene. CDR3 nucleotide sequence: TGTGCCAGCAGCTTATTGGCCGGGACTAGCACATACAATGAGCAGTTCTTC. As protein: CASSLLAGTSTYNEQFF.

The chain's CDR3 is CASSLGGVTDTQYF. The CDR3 bases are TGTGCCAGCAGCTTGGGGGGGGTCACAGATACGCAGTATTTT. The rearrangement uses TRBV11-3 and TRBJ2-3; 7 bases are a match to TRBD2. Per germline, CDR1 SGHNT and CDR2 YENEEA. V was clipped by 3 bases and J by 2 bases; unmatched bases: 2. CDR3 size: 14 residues.

This clone was seen a handful of times. The rearrangement links TRBV11-2 to TRBJ2-1; D is perhaps TRBD1 (6 bases). Germline V lookup: CDR1 SGHAT, CDR2 FQNNGV. V lost 0 bases to trimming and J lost 4 bases, with 16 bases between them. This CDR3 contains 17 residues. The CDR3 DNA reads TGTGCCAGCAGCTTAGAATTGAGGACAGTGATTTACAATGAGCAGTTCTTC. This codes for CASSLELRTVIYNEQFF.

This clone was counted once. The genes are TRBV4-3 and TRBJ2-1; tentative D call: TRBD2 (5 bases). The CDR3 totals 17 residues. V lost 2 bases and J lost 0, with 14 bases in between. The germline gives CDR1 LGHNA, CDR2 YSLEER. The CDR3 DNA sequence: TGCGCCAGCAGCCAAAGCGCGGACTGGTACTCCTACAATGAGCAGTTCTTC. Protein product: CASSQSADWYSYNEQFF.

This sequence joins TRBV11-2 and TRBJ1-3; weak D call: TRBD1 (5 bases). In germline, CDR1 is SGHAT, CDR2 FQNNGV. This CDR3 has 15 residues. V dropped 6 bases and J dropped 4 bases, with 16 bases sitting between them. The CDR3 coding sequence is TGTGCCAGCAGTCGGACACCCATTAGGGGAAACACCATATATTTT. This encodes CASSRTPIRGNTIYF.

This clone has only a few counts. This chain joins TRBV7-9 and TRBJ2-7; 8 positions match TRBD2. Germline V gene data show CDR1 as SEHNR and CDR2 as FQNEAQ (reference sequence). The CDR3 length is 14 residues. J gave up 5 bases and V 6 bases, and 9 bases lay outside the gene matches. The CDR3 loop reads CASSHVAGLHEQYF. CDR3 DNA: TGTGCCAGCAGTCACGTAGCGGGACTACACGAGCAGTACTTC.

The V and J genes are TRBV28 and TRBJ2-7; perhaps TRBD2 as D (6 bases). Looked up from germline, CDR1 is MDHEN and CDR2 is SYDVKM. There are 14 residues in the CDR3. Deletions cut 6 bases from V and 0 bases from J, with 12 bases between. The chain's CDR3 is CASRSGSFSYEQYF. The CDR3 DNA is TGTGCCAGCAGGAGCGGGTCCTTCTCCTACGAGCAGTACTTC.

The genes are TRBV19 and TRBJ2-1, with 9 bases aligning to TRBD1. This CDR3 has 14 amino acids. The V gene's germline CDR1 is LNHDA and CDR2 SQIVND (reference sequence). V lost 7 bases and J lost 6; bases outside the gene matches: 7. The DNA of the CDR3 is TGTGCCAGTAAACGGACAGGGGAGGGCAATGAGCAGTTCTTC. Translating it yields CASKRTGEGNEQFF.

This rearrangement joins TRBV7-8 to TRBJ1-2, with TRBD1 matching 7 bases. Losses at the gene ends were 7 bases for V and 6 bases for J; bases not matched to a gene: 14. The CDR3 is 15 residues long. CDR1 and CDR2 from the germline V gene are SGHVS and FQNEAQ. In DNA form, the CDR3 reads TGTGCCAGCACCGGGCAGGGGGGGAGGCGCAATGGCTACACCTTC. Translation: CASTGQGGRRNGYTF.

The CDR3 protein is CASSVTPDIDEQFF. CDR3 nucleotide sequence: TGTGCCAGCAGCGTAACCCCAGATATCGATGAGCAGTTCTTC. The V and J genes are TRBV9 and TRBJ2-1; the D is unclear. The CDR3 totals 14 residues. V gave up 1 base and J gave up 8 bases, with 13 bases separating them. Germline V gene lookup returns CDR1 SGDLS and CDR2 YYNGEE.

The chain is built from TRBV19 and TRBJ1-2, with unresolved D. V was pared by 3 bases and J by 2 bases, with 7 bases between. The CDR3 spans 13 residues. Looked up from germline, CDR1 is LNHDA and CDR2 is SQIVND (reference sequence). The CDR3 loop is CASSMTHNYGYTF. The DNA of the CDR3 is TGTGCCAGTAGTATGACCCACAACTATGGCTACACCTTC.

This clone was observed a single time. This sequence joins TRBV30 and TRBJ1-5; D is unresolved. The germline CDR1 and CDR2 sequences are GTSNPN and SVGIG (reference sequence). With 1 base removed from V and 4 bases from J, the gap between germline ends came to 8 bases. The CDR3 extends over 13 amino acids. This CDR3 is CAWSGGMNQPQHF. CDR3 in DNA: TGTGCCTGGAGTGGGGGAATGAATCAGCCCCAGCATTTT. The full variable domain, in which reference TRBV30 and TRBJ1-5 provide the parts outside the CDR3, is SQTIHQWPATLVQPVGSPLSLECTVEGTSNPNLYWYRQAAGRGLQLLFYSVGIGQISSEVPQNLSASRPQDRQFILSSKKLLLSDSGFYLCAWSGGMNQPQHFGDGTRLSIL.

V usage is TRBV9 and J usage is TRBJ2-5; D is perhaps TRBD1 (5 bases). The CDR3 contains 14 residues. Germline V gene sequence: CDR1 SGDLS, CDR2 YYNGEE. The germline V and J ends were trimmed by 0 bases and 7 bases, with 13 bases remaining between them. CDR3 sequence reads: CASSVEPGWATQYF. In nucleotides, the CDR3 is TGTGCCAGCAGCGTAGAACCAGGGTGGGCGACCCAGTACTTC. Using reference TRBV9 and TRBJ2-5 for the parts outside the CDR3, the full variable domain is DSGVTQTPKHLITATGQRVTLRCSPRSGDLSVYWYQQSLDQGLQFLIQYYNGEERAKGNILERFSAQQFPDLHSELNLSSLELGDSALYFCASSVEPGWATQYFGPGTRLLVL.

V and J are TRBV18 and TRBJ1-2; D may be TRBD1 (6 bases). V lost 3 bases and J lost 4, with 12 bases in between. The CDR3 has 14 amino acids. Germline CDR1 reads KGHSH; CDR2 reads LQKENI. In DNA, the CDR3 is TGTGCCAGCTCACCCCCCGGGGGCGCCTATGGCTACACCTTC. Residues: CASSPPGGAYGYTF. The full variable domain, with the rest looked up from reference TRBV18 and TRBJ1-2, is NAGVMQNPRHLVRRRGQEARLRCSPMKGHSHVYWYRQLPEEGLKFMVYLQKENIIDESGMPKERFSAEFPKEGPSILRIQQVVRGDSAAYFCASSPPGGAYGYTFGSGTRLTVV.

The rearrangement joins TRBV4-1 to TRBJ2-1; 10 nucleotides match TRBD2. After removal of 2 bases from V and 6 bases from J, the junction contained 7 bases not matched to a gene. The germline V gene has CDR1 MGHRA and CDR2 YSYEKL. The CDR3 spans 16 residues. CDR3 bases: TGCGCCAGCAGCCAACCTAGGGCTAGCGGGAGCAATGAGCAGTTCTTC. Translation: CASSQPRASGSNEQFF.

In its sample, this clone was seen once. The V gene is TRBV7-9, the J gene TRBJ2-7; TRBD2 matches at 7 bases. V lost 5 bases to trimming and J lost 3 bases; unmatched junction nucleotides: 4. This CDR3 region has 13 residues. Germline lookup yields CDR1 SEHNR and CDR2 FQNEAQ (reference sequence). The CDR3 DNA reads TGTGCCAGCAGCCAGTCGGGGGGCTACGAGCAGTACGTC. Protein sequence: CASSQSGGYEQYV.

The chain joins TRBV19 to TRBJ1-1, with D tentatively TRBD1 (5 bases). Trimming took off 8 bases at V and 5 bases at J, with 21 bases between the two ends. From germline, CDR1 is LNHDA and CDR2 SQIVND (reference sequence). The CDR3 covers 15 residues. CDR3 coding DNA: TGTGCCAGTTCTACCGGGGACTCACTCAGGACTGAAGCTTTCTTT. It specifies CASSTGDSLRTEAFF.

This sequence joins TRBV7-9 and TRBJ2-5, with 10 nucleotides matching TRBD1. The V gene end was trimmed by 4 bases and the J gene end by 11 bases; junction bases not matched to a gene: 13. There are 15 residues in the CDR3. Germline CDR1 is SEHNR and CDR2 is FQNEAQ (reference sequence). In DNA form, the CDR3 reads TGTGCCAGCAGCTCGCCGGGACAGGGGAACGGGGAGCAGTACTTC. It is translated as CASSSPGQGNGEQYF.

V usage is TRBV18 and J usage is TRBJ1-1; D gene unclear. This CDR3 comprises 13 residues. Germline V lookup: CDR1 KGHSH, CDR2 LQKENI. V dropped 3 bases and J dropped 1 base, with 6 bases sitting between them. For the CDR3, the DNA is TGTGCCAGCTCACCTGGGCCGAACACTGAAGCTTTCTTT. This codes for CASSPGPNTEAFF. The full variable domain, in which reference TRBV18 and TRBJ1-1 provide the parts outside the CDR3, is NAGVMQNPRHLVRRRGQEARLRCSPMKGHSHVYWYRQLPEEGLKFMVYLQKENIIDESGMPKERFSAEFPKEGPSILRIQQVVRGDSAAYFCASSPGPNTEAFFGQGTRLTVV.

The chain employs TRBV30 and TRBJ1-5; D perhaps matches TRBD1 (5 bases). The germline V and J ends were trimmed by 1 base and 7 bases, with 17 bases remaining between them. The CDR3 totals 15 residues. The V gene's germline CDR1 is GTSNPN and CDR2 SVGIG (reference sequence). CDR3 coding DNA: TGTGCCTGGAGTGACATGGGGGGATTTGGGCAGCCCCAGCATTTT. It encodes CAWSDMGGFGQPQHF.

The chain uses TRBV11-2 and TRBJ2-1; TRBD2 matches at 7 bases. The trim removed 3 bases at V and 10 bases at J, leaving 9 bases unmatched. The germline gives CDR1 SGHAT, CDR2 FQNNGV. There are 14 residues in the CDR3. The CDR3 DNA follows: TGTGCCAGCAGCTTGGCGGGAGTCCTGGCGGAGCAGTTCTTC. Translation: CASSLAGVLAEQFF.

This chain links TRBV9 with TRBJ2-7; TRBD2 agrees at 10 bases. The ends lost 2 bases at V and 0 bases at J; junction bases unmatched: 2. The CDR3 has 15 residues. Germline V gene lookup returns CDR1 SGDLS and CDR2 YYNGEE. In DNA, the CDR3 is TGTGCCAGCAGCGTCTTAGCGGGAGGCTCCTACGAGCAGTACTTC. Translated, it gives CASSVLAGGSYEQYF.